Listed below are T cell receptor beta chains from one sample, sequenced in a study of shared clonotypes between healthy human individuals. TCRdb's copy holds only in-frame clones and misses some; the assay was immunoSEQ multiplex PCR. The table includes about 510,000 clones, 96% detected once. The sequenced sample consisted of naive CD4+ T cells sorted from blood. The receptors here all came from a woman in her 30s in good health. Both conserved end residues are trimmed from each CDR3. Some rows have no size entry. The others give once, few or many, or a class for an expanded clone.

J gene	V gene	clone size	CDR3 protein
TRBJ2-3	TRBV5-1	NA	ASSWAIRGRADTQY
TRBJ2-7	TRBV7-3	NA	ASRSRGTRAYEQY
TRBJ1-2	TRBV19	once	ASSDSNYGYT
TRBJ2-7	TRBV7-9	few	ASSLVQAEQY
TRBJ1-4	TRBV5-1	NA	ASSLGDLSEKLF
TRBJ1-2	TRBV4-1	once	ASSQSTGNPAYT
TRBJ2-5	TRBV5-1	NA	ASSQPDGETQY
TRBJ1-4	TRBV6-1	NA	ASSEAWTGSIEKLF
TRBJ2-2	TRBV19	once	ASSPTPWTGNTGELF
TRBJ2-3	TRBV2	NA	ASSIAGGPGTDTQY
TRBJ2-5	TRBV6-5	NA	ASSYSGQETQY
TRBJ2-3	TRBV6-4	NA	ASSAVGDPTDTQY
TRBJ1-1	TRBV19	once	ASSGWDSSNTEAF
TRBJ1-1	TRBV30	NA	AWGRKGQGNTEAF
TRBJ2-7	TRBV28	NA	ASNPWREGPHEQY
TRBJ1-3	TRBV12-5	NA	ASGPSGQSGNTIY
TRBJ1-1	TRBV28	NA	ASSRAGTGGPEAF
TRBJ1-1	TRBV7-9	NA	ASSFGRGTEAF
TRBJ2-7	TRBV28	NA	AIGTSGISEQY
TRBJ2-1	TRBV18	NA	ASSPRRKESGEQF
TRBJ1-1	TRBV29-1	once	SVRDLTNTEAF
TRBJ1-5	TRBV19	once	ASSREGMSNQPQH
TRBJ1-5	TRBV2	NA	ASSRGSGASNQPQH
TRBJ2-1	TRBV7-7	NA	ASSLAGGAGNEQF
TRBJ2-7	TRBV7-9	NA	ASSSYISEQY
TRBJ1-6	TRBV19	NA	ASSRANSPLH
TRBJ2-1	TRBV19	NA	ASSPLAGVGEQF
TRBJ1-2	TRBV2	NA	ASSVGRGDGYT
NA	TRBV6-1	NA	ASSDQGGRGLYEQY
TRBJ2-7	TRBV28	NA	ASRVGGPYEQY
TRBJ1-5	TRBV5-1	NA	ASSPGPGQGITQPQH
TRBJ1-6	TRBV6-1	once	ASSEPFVYSPLH
TRBJ2-1	TRBV7-8	once	ASSLAQGRQQF
TRBJ2-1	TRBV6-5	once	ASSTGTGGTNEQF
TRBJ2-1	TRBV20-1	NA	SALWYNEQF
TRBJ2-1	TRBV7-9	NA	ASSLPTSGDYNEQF